This T cell receptor beta chain comes out of a study of spatial heterogeneity in lung cancer. About the study: Detected beta-chain sequences consistently exceeded alpha-chain sequences. From matched bulk RNA-seq came a T cell module score, which showed a strong correlation with TCR transcript counts in tumor regions.

Points from the study as a whole: How many expanded intratumoral alpha and beta TCRs were present tracked the tumor mutation count, which was a count of nonsynonymous mutations.

Of note for this clonotype: Its specificity is not known. One junction end does not reproduce the germline sequence, and a read error may be involved.

Time point denoted: sample taken at primary tumor resection. Samples were obtained from approximately 76 donors, all untreated early-stage non-small cell lung cancer patients. Unsorted whole RNA of tumor, nontumor lung or frozen PBMC was sequenced. TCRdb itself ran the 5' RACE reads through MiXCR, one entry per CDR3 protein. The data contain approximately 2,500 distinct CDR3 sequences, over 40% of them singletons. The clonotype originates from a male donor with early-stage non-small cell lung cancer. This sample comprised lung tumor tissue, obtained at surgery.

DNA for the CDR3: TGTGCTAGCAGCTTAATTCAGAGGGAGACCCAGTACTTC. It is translated as CASSLIQRETQYF. The rearrangement uses TRBV7-7 and TRBJ2-5; D gene uncertain. Germline CDR1 and CDR2: SSHAT and FNYEAQ (reference sequence). This CDR3 has 13 residues.